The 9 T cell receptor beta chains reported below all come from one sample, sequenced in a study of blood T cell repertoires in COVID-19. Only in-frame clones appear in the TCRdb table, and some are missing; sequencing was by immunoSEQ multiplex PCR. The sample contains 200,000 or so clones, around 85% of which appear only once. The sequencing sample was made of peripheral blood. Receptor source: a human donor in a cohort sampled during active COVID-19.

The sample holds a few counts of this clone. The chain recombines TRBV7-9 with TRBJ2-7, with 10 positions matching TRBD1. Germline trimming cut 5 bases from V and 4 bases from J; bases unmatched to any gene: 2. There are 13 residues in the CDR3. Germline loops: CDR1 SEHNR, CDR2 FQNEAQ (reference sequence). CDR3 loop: CASSPGQGYEQYF. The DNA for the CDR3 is TGTGCCAGCAGCCCGGGACAGGGGTACGAGCAGTACTTC.

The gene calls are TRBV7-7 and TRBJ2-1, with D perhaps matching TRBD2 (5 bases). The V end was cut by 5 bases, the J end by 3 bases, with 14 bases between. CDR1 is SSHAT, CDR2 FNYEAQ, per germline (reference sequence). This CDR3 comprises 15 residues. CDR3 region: CASSPQPGFYNEQFF. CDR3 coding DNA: TGTGCCAGCAGCCCCCAACCGGGATTCTACAATGAGCAGTTCTTC.

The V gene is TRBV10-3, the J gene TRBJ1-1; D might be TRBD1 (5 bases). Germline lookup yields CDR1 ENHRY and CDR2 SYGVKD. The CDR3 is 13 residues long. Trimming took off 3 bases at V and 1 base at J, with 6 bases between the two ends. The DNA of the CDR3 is TGTGCCATCAGTGAAAGGGGGAACACTGAAGCTTTCTTT. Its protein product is CAISERGNTEAFF.

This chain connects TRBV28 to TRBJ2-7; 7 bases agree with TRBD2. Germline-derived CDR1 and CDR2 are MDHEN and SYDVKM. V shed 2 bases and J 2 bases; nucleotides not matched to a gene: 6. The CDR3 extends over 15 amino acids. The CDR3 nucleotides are TGTGCCAGCAGTTTAAGGGTAGCGGGCACCTACGAGCAGTACTTC. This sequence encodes CASSLRVAGTYEQYF.

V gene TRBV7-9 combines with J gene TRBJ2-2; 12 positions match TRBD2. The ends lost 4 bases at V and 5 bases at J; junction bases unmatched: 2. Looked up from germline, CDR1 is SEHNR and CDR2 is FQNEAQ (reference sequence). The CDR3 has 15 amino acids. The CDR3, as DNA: TGTGCCAGCAGCTCCCTAGCGGGAGGGACCGGGGAGCTGTTTTTT. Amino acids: CASSSLAGGTGELFF.

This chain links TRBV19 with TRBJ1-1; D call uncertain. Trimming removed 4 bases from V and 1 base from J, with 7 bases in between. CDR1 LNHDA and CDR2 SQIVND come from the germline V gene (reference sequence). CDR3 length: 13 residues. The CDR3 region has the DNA TGTGCCAGTAGTACGGGGTCGAACACTGAAGCTTTCTTT. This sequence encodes CASSTGSNTEAFF. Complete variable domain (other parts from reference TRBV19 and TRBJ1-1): DGGITQSPKYLFRKEGQNVTLSCEQNLNHDAMYWYRQDPGQGLRLIYYSQIVNDFQKGDIAEGYSVSREKKESFPLTVTSAQKNPTAFYLCASSTGSNTEAFFGQGTRLTVV.

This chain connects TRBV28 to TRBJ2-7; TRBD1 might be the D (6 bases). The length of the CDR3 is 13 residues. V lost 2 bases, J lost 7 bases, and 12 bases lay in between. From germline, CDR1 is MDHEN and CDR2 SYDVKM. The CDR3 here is CASSLPGQREQYF. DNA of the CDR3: TGTGCCAGCAGTTTACCTGGACAGAGGGAGCAGTACTTC.

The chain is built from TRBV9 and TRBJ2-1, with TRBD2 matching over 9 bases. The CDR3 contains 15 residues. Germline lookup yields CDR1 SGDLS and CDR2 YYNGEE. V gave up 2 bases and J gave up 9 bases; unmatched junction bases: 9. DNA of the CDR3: TGTGCCAGCAGCGTCAGGGCTAGCGGGACCGGTGAGCAGTTCTTC. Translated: CASSVRASGTGEQFF.

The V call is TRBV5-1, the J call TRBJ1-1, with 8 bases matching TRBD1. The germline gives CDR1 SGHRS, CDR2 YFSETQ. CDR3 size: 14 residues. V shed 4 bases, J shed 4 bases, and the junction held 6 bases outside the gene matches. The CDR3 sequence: CASSQGAGGTEAFF. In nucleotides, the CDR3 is TGCGCCAGCAGCCAGGGGGCAGGGGGCACTGAAGCTTTCTTT.